A single sample gave rise to the 5 T cell receptor beta chains below, sequenced in a study of technical replicates of blood from a few donors. Sequencing used immunoSEQ multiplex PCR; TCRdb keeps in-frame clones, though not all of them. The repertoire consists of tens of thousands of clones, with around 94% occurring once and the leading ten covering approximately 0.25%. Material: T cells isolated from PBMCs. These receptors were taken from a human donor in good health.

The chain uses TRBV4-1 and TRBJ2-7; 7 nucleotides agree with TRBD1. The CDR3 is made up of 16 amino acids. CDR1 and CDR2 (germline): MGHRA, YSYEKL. With 0 bases clipped from V and 3 bases from J, the junction kept 8 bases outside the gene matches. The CDR3 DNA is TGCGCCAGCAGCCAAGATGGGGACAGAGCTTACTACGAGCAGTACTTC. Translating gives CASSQDGDRAYYEQYF.

The chain links TRBV7-9 to TRBJ2-7; 8 nucleotides agree with TRBD2. Germline lookup yields CDR1 SEHNR and CDR2 FQNEAQ (reference sequence). The V and J ends lost 5 bases and 2 bases, in that order; junction bases with no gene match: 8. This CDR3 is 15 amino acids long. The CDR3 loop is CASSQELAGTYEQYF. DNA of the CDR3: TGTGCCAGCAGCCAGGAGCTAGCGGGTACCTACGAGCAGTACTTC.

The V gene is TRBV4-1, the J gene TRBJ2-3; 8 positions agree with TRBD2. Trimming took 6 bases from V and 1 from J; bases not matched to a gene: 9. This CDR3 has 16 amino acids. CDR1 and CDR2 from the germline V gene are MGHRA and YSYEKL. CDR3: CASSPTRGAGTDTQYF. CDR3 nucleotide sequence: TGCGCCAGCAGTCCTACGCGGGGGGCCGGCACAGATACGCAGTATTTT.

This clone appeared a single time. This chain links TRBV29-1 with TRBJ2-7, with 10 bases fitting TRBD2. With 6 bases clipped from V and 1 base from J, the junction kept 3 bases outside the gene matches. Germline V gene data show CDR1 as SQVTM and CDR2 as ANQGSEA. This CDR3 region has 13 residues. CDR3 amino acids: CSVGTSASYEQYF. The CDR3 DNA reads TGCAGCGTGGGGACTAGCGCATCCTACGAGCAGTACTTC.

The gene calls are TRBV6-4 and TRBJ1-1; no definite D call. Germline loops: CDR1 MRHNA, CDR2 SNTAGT. This CDR3 spans 16 amino acids. Between the trimmed V and J ends, which lost 6 bases and 3 bases, there was a span of 20 bases. The CDR3 spells CASSVARERFDTEAFF. CDR3 DNA sequence: TGTGCCAGCAGCGTGGCGAGGGAAAGGTTTGACACTGAAGCTTTCTTT.